What follows are 2 T cell receptor beta chains derived from one specimen sequenced in a study of CD8+ T cells in alopecia areata. RNA, once extracted, was reverse transcribed into cDNA for use as the sequencing template. The table came from immunoSEQ multiplex PCR; TCRdb's copy has only in-frame clones and leaves some out. Here the sample spans approximately 66,000 clones, approximately 60% being singletons. Sequenced material: CD8+ T cells sorted from blood, taken at week 0. These receptors all come from a human donor with alopecia areata.

The table lists this clone with many counts. A far larger clone is only one base removed, so a read error is likely. Additional DNA sequences in this sample encode the identical CDR3. The chain has TRBV4-1 and TRBJ2-1; D unresolved. Germline CDR1 and CDR2: MGHRA and YSYEKL. Trimming removed 1 base at V and 6 bases at J, with 13 bases between. This CDR3 has 15 amino acids. CDR3: CASSQVRVEPNEQFF. The DNA of the CDR3 is TGCGCCAGCAGCCAAGTGAGAGTAGAGCCCAATGAGCAGTTCTTC.

The V gene is TRBV5-1, the J gene TRBJ1-5; D gene uncertain. The germline CDR1 and CDR2 sequences are SGHRS and YFSETQ. CDR3 size: 15 residues. V lost 3 bases and J 0 bases, leaving 10 bases between the germline ends. CDR3 nucleotides: TGCGCCAGCAGCTCCGGACGGAATAGCAATCAGCCCCAGCATTTT. Translated, it gives CASSSGRNSNQPQHF.